The subject of this entry is one T cell receptor (beta chain). Antigen unknown. This record comes from a study of cytomegalovirus exposure and HLA in healthy donors. General study points: Some public TCRs appeared in many individuals, while most sequences were rare. TCR beta chains associated with HLA were, in a later analysis, more clonally expanded than equally common others.

In the PCR, 60 Vbeta and 13 Jbeta primers were used. Using immunoSEQ multiplex PCR, the repertoire was profiled, and TCRdb retains in-frame clones only, with some absent. The sample gives over 65,000 clones, roughly 80% of which show up once; around an eighth is in the top ten. The donors gave bone marrow, and they were healthy. This donor's CMV serostatus went unrecorded. The sequence came from a human donor in good health. Material for sequencing was PBMCs.

This chain's CDR3 is CASSTTGTGHQPQHF. CDR3 DNA: TGTGCCAGCAGCACGACCGGGACAGGGCATCAGCCCCAGCATTTT. V and J are TRBV7-9 and TRBJ1-5, with 9 bases matching TRBD1. The J segment lost 5 bases and the V segment lost 5 bases, leaving 7 bases of the junction unmatched. This CDR3 contains 15 residues. Per the germline V gene, CDR1 is SEHNR and CDR2 is FQNEAQ (reference sequence).